This T cell receptor (beta chain) was identified in a study of blood T cell repertoires in COVID-19. Study information: Sample material is recorded as cDNA or gDNA derived from T cells, B-cell-depleted T cells, or PBMCs.

Measured with immunoSEQ multiplex PCR; TCRdb has only the in-frame clones, and not every one. Among around 330,000 clones listed, around nine tenths were seen once. This clone turned up a few times. Participants were placed into cohorts based on the clinical history they reported. CDR1 is LNHNV, CDR2 YYDKDF, per germline (reference sequence). J gave up 1 base and V 3 bases, and 3 bases lay outside the gene matches. CDR3 size: 14 residues. The clonotype comes from a woman aged 40 to 49 who had recovered from COVID-19. Material for sequencing was PBMCs or T cells enriched from blood (not recorded which). The V gene is TRBV15, the J gene TRBJ2-7, with TRBD1 matching 7 bases. The CDR3 reads CATSSLQGSYEQYF. The CDR3 DNA follows: TGTGCCACCAGCAGTTTACAGGGGTCCTACGAGCAGTACTTC.